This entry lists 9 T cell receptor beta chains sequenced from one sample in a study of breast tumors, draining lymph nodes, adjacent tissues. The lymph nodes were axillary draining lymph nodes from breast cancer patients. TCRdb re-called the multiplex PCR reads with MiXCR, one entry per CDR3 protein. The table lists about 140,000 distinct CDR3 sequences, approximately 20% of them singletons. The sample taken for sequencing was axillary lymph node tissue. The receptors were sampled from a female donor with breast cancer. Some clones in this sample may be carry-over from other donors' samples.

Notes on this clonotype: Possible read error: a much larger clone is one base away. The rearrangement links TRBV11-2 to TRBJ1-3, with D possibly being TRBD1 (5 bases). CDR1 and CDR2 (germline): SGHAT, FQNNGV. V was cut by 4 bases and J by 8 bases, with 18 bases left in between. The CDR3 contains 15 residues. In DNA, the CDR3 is TGTGCCAGCAGCTCCCTAAGGGGTTTCGGAGACACCATATATTTT. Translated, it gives CASSSLRGFGDTIYF.

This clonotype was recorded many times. CDR3 sequence (DNA): TGTGCCAGCTCCGAGGGGGGAACCGGGGAGCTGTTTTTT. This gives the protein CASSEGGTGELFF. The rearrangement uses TRBV7-9 and TRBJ2-2; tentatively, D is TRBD1 or TRBD2 (6 bases each). Trimming pared 8 bases from V and 5 bases from J, leaving 12 bases between. CDR3 length equals 13 residues. Germline-derived CDR1 and CDR2 are SEHNR and FQNEAQ (reference sequence). Complete variable domain (other parts from reference TRBV7-9 and TRBJ2-2): DTGVSQNPRHKITKRGQNVTFRCDPISEHNRLYWYRQTLGQGPEFLTYFQNEAQLEKSRLLSDRFSAERPKGSFSTLEIQRTEQGDSAMYLCASSEGGTGELFFGEGSRLTVL.

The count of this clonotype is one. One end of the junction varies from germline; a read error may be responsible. CDR3 in DNA: TGTGCCAGCAGTTCCTGGAGCTCCCACGAGCAGTACTTC. This codes for CASSSWSSHEQYF. This chain links TRBV25-1 with TRBJ2-7; D gene unclear. Looked up from germline, CDR1 is MGHDK and CDR2 is SYGVNS. The CDR3 is 13 amino acids.

For the CDR3, the DNA is TGTGCCAGCAGCCCACAGGTAGCCAAAAACATTCAGTACTTC. Translation: CASSPQVAKNIQYF. The chain employs TRBV3-1 and TRBJ2-4, with D tentatively TRBD1 (5 bases). V was clipped by 4 bases and J by 0 bases, with 7 bases between them. The CDR3 totals 14 residues. The V gene's germline CDR1 is LGHDT and CDR2 YNNKEL (reference sequence).

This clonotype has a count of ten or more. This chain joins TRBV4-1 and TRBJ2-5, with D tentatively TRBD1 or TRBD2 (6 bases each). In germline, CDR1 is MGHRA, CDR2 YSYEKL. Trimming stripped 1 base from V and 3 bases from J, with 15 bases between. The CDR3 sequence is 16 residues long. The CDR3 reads CASSQGGAGLEETQYF. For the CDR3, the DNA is TGCGCCAGCAGCCAAGGGGGGGCAGGGCTAGAAGAGACCCAGTACTTC.

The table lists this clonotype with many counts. The CDR3: CASSYSPLDRGKNTIYF. The CDR3 region has the DNA TGTGCCAGCAGTTACTCGCCGCTCGACAGGGGAAAAAACACCATATATTTT. V and J are TRBV6-5 and TRBJ1-3; 8 bases fit TRBD1. The CDR3 has 17 amino acids. The ends lost 0 bases at V and 6 bases at J; junction bases unmatched: 10. Germline CDR1 MNHEY, CDR2 SVGAGI.

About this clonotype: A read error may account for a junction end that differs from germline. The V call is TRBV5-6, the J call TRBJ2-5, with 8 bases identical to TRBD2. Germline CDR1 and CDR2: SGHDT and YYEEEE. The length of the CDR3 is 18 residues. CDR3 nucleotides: TGTGCCAGCAGCGACGGACTAGCCACGGGGGGAATCCAGGAGACCCAGCACTTC. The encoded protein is CASSDGLATGGIQETQHF.

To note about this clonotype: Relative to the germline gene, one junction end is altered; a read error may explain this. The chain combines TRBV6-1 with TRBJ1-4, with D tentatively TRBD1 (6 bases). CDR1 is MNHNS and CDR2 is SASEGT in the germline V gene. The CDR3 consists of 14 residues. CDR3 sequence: CASSHRESNGKLFF. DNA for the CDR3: TGTGCCAGCAGCCACAGGGAGTCTAATGGAAAACTGTTTTTT.

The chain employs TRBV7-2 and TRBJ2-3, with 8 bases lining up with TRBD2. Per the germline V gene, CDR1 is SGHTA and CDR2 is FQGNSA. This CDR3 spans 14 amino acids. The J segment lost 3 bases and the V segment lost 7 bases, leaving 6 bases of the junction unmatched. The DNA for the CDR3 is TGTGCCAGCATCCCGGGACTAGGAACAGATACGCAGTATTTT. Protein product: CASIPGLGTDTQYF.